This TCR beta chain was obtained from a study of memory CD8 T cells in hepatitis C reinfection (dated by TCRdb to 2016 to 2017). About the investigation overall: Of the five donors, three spontaneously resolved two consecutive HCV infections, and two cleared a primary infection but developed chronic infection after reinfection. Pre-reinfection samples were taken from 55 to 20 weeks before reinfection was detected. Between the late 2000s and the early 2010s, 4 or 5 reinfection cases with stored pre-reinfection samples were identified. HCV reinfection was defined by a positive HCV RNA test following two negative tests taken at least 60 days apart. In the reinfection study, participants who had resolved a prior HCV infection were followed every 3 months. In five donors, the study followed the TCR beta repertoire of virus-specific CD8 T cells over time through an HCV reinfection episode. What the study reported, not specific to this receptor: With only 4 to 6 donors, the study could not reach definitive conclusions about public clonotypes linked to secondary clearance.

Sample time point, as interpreted from the label and publication: pre-reinfection, 55 to 20 weeks before reinfection detection. TCR sequencing was performed on the sorted cells directly ex vivo, without any in vitro expansion beforehand. The donors were people who inject drugs and were enrolled in Canada's Montreal Acute Hepatitis C Cohort Study (HEPCO). As controls, total naive CD8 T cells, sorted as viable CD3+ CD8+ CD45RO-, were obtained from two donors at each of the three reinfection time points. Before sorting, cryopreserved peripheral blood mononuclear cells were thawed and CD8 T cells were purified from those thawed cells. Negative selection with the MACS CD8+ T cell Isolation Kit was used to enrich CD8 T cells. A BD FACSAria II sorter with FACSDiva software was used for cell sorting, and FlowJo was used for data analysis. The germline V gene specifies MDHEN as CDR1 and SYDVKM as CDR2. Measured from the cysteine to the phenylalanine, the CDR3 is 14 residues long. Just the 42-base CDR3 DNA is kept, in frame starting at base 1. V loses 4 bases, J loses 3 bases, and the germline ends lie 10 bases apart.

This clone occurred a few times. Its antigen target is currently unknown. Per-base qualities were not stored, and no clone one base away is much larger. Library preparation was by the immunoSEQ multiplex PCR assay. Genomic DNA was extracted from the sorted cells, and Adaptive Biotechnologies' automated high-throughput method was used to sequence the TCR beta V, D and J regions. A two-step, bias-controlled multiplex PCR was used to amplify CDR3 regions. Amplified TCR beta libraries were sequenced on an Illumina instrument. Regarding the original processing steps: Demultiplexed reads were processed to lower amplification and sequencing bias, and the IMGT database was used to assign CDR3 sequences to gene families. ImmunoSEQ software version 2.0 was used to analyze the repertoire data. Clonotype lists were filtered to remove out-of-frame sequences as well as sequences containing stop codons in the CDR3. Clonotypes with a frequency below 0.01% were excluded because such clonotypes corresponded to less than one cell. Richness was calculated by dividing observed richness by the number of input cells, and evenness was calculated by dividing Shannon entropy by the log of observed richness. Repertoire diversity and similarity between time points were quantified using Simpson diversity and Morisita-Horn overlap indices. Clonotypes were grouped as dominant (>1%), sub-dominant (0.5-0.99%), low abundance (0.1-0.49%) or lowest abundance (<0.1%). The germline index was obtained by subtracting total nucleotide additions from total CDR3 length and then dividing the result by total CDR3 length. TCRdb took over this immuneACCESS table, retaining in-frame rearrangements with V and J assigned. Such tables are incomplete; in checked studies, under half of the missing clones stem from an unresolved V gene, and the remainder is unexplained. That table gives V, J and clone size, and the DNA gave D and trimming. The sample table records about 50,000 clones; about nine tenths of these occur just once. Approximately 1% of the sample comes from the top ten.

This sequence uses TRBV28 and TRBJ2-4, and possibly TRBD2, on 5 matching bases. Sample: naive CD8+ T cells sorted from blood. The sample's cell subset or site, from its label and the paper: total naive CD8+CD45RO- T cells. This TCR was sampled from a man between 18 and 29 years old with hepatitis C virus infection. CDR3 loop: CASSSGLGKNIQYF. At the DNA level, the sequence is TGTGCCAGCAGTTCGGGGTTAGGCAAAAACATTCAGTACTTC.